This T cell receptor (beta chain) was captured in a study of PD-L1 blockade in urothelial cancer. About the study: It was around 2014 that patients started atezolizumab at 1,200 mg intravenously every 3 weeks. At 3 weeks (second dose) and 6 weeks after starting treatment, blood was analyzed.

Only in-frame clones appear in the TCRdb table, and some are missing; sequencing was by immunoSEQ multiplex PCR. The repertoire holds tens of thousands of clones, 60% to 85% seen once, with about 3.6% in the top ten. The CDR3 totals 14 residues. Germline-derived CDR1 and CDR2 are LNHDA and SQIVND (reference sequence). V was cut by 4 bases and J by 5 bases, with 14 bases left in between. The chain employs TRBV19 and TRBJ2-5; maybe TRBD2 (5 bases). The clonotype comes from a man between 65 and 85 years old with urothelial cancer. This material consisted of PBMCs, taken around atezolizumab (anti-PD-L1) treatment. This CDR3 is CASSTETGGETQYF. The CDR3 DNA sequence: TGTGCCAGTAGTACCGAAACGGGCGGGGAGACCCAGTACTTC. Together with reference TRBV19 and TRBJ2-5, the CDR3 gives the full variable domain: DGGITQSPKYLFRKEGQNVTLSCEQNLNHDAMYWYRQDPGQGLRLIYYSQIVNDFQKGDIAEGYSVSREKKESFPLTVTSAQKNPTAFYLCASSTETGGETQYFGPGTRLLVL.